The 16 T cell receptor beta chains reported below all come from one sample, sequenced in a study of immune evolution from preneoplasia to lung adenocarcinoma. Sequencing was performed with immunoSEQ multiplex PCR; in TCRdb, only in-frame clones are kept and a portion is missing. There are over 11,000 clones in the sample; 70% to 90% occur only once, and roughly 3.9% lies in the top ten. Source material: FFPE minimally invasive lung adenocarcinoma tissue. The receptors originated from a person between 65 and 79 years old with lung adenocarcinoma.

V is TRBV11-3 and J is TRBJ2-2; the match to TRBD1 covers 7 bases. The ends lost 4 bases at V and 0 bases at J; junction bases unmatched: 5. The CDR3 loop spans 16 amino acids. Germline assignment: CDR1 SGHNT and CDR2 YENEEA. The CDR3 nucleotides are TGTGCCAGCAGCTCCCGACAGGGAGCGAACACCGGGGAGCTGTTTTTT. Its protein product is CASSSRQGANTGELFF. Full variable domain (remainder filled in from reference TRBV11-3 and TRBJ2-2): EAGVVQSPRYKIIEKKQPVAFWCNPISGHNTLYWYLQNLGQGPELLIRYENEEAVDDSQLPKDRFSAERLKGVDSTLKIQPAELGDSAVYLCASSSRQGANTGELFFGEGSRLTVL.

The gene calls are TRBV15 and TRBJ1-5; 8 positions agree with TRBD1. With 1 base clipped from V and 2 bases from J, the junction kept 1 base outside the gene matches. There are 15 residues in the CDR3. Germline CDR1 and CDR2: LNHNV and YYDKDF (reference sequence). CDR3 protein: CATSRVDRGNQPQHF. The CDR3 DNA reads TGTGCCACCAGCAGAGTGGACAGGGGCAATCAGCCCCAGCATTTT.

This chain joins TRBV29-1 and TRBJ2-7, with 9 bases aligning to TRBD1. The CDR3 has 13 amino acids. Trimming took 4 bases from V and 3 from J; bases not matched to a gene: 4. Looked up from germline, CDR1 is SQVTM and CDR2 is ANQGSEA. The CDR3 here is CSVGRTGDYEQYF. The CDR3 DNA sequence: TGCAGCGTTGGGCGGACAGGGGACTACGAGCAGTACTTC.

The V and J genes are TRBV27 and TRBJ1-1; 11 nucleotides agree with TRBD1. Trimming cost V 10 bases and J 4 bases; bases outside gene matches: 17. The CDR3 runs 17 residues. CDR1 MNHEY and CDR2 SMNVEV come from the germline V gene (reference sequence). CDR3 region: CAIPFNRDRGKSTEAFF. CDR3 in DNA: TGTGCCATCCCGTTCAACCGGGACAGGGGGAAAAGCACTGAAGCTTTCTTT.

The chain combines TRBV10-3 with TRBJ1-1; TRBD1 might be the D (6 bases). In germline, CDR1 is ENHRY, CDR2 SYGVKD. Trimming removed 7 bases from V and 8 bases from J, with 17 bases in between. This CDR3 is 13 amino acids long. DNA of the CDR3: TGTGCCATCACCGAGGACAGCGAGAGAGAAGCTTTCTTT. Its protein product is CAITEDSEREAFF.

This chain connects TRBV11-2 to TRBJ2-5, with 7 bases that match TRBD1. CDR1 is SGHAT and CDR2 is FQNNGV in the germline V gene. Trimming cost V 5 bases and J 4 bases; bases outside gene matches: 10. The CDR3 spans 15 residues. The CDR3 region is CASSPWDSQGETQYF. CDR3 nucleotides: TGTGCCAGCAGCCCATGGGACAGCCAGGGAGAGACCCAGTACTTC.

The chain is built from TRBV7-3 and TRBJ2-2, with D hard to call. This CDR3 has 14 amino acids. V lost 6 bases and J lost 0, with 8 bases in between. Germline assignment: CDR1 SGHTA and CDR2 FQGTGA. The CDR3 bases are TGTGCCAGCAGACCAGACGCGAACACCGGGGAGCTGTTTTTT. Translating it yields CASRPDANTGELFF.

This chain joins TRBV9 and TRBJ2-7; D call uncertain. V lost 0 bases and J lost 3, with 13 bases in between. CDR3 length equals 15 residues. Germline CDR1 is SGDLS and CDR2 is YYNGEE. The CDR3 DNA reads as TGTGCCAGCAGCGTAGCTTCGCAGGTCGTCTACGAGCAGTACTTC. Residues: CASSVASQVVYEQYF.

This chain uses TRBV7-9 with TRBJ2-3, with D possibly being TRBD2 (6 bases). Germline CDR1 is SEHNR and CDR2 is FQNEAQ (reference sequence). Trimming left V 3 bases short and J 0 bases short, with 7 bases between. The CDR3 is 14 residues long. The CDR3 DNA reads TGTGCCAGCAGCTTTAGCGGAAGCACAGATACGCAGTATTTT. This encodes CASSFSGSTDTQYF.

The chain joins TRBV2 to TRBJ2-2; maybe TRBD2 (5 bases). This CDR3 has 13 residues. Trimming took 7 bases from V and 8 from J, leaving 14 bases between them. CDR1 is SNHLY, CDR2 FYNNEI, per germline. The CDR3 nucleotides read TGTGCCAGCAATCGTGTTAGGACTGGGGAGCTGTTTTTT. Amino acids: CASNRVRTGELFF. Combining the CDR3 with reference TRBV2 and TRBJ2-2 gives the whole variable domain EPEVTQTPSHQVTQMGQEVILRCVPISNHLYFYWYRQILGQKVEFLVSFYNNEISEKSEIFDDQFSVERPDGSNFTLKIRSTKLEDSAMYFCASNRVRTGELFFGEGSRLTVL.

CDR3 amino acids: CASSVMPMNTEAFF. In DNA form, the CDR3 reads TGTGCCAGCAGCGTAATGCCCATGAACACTGAAGCTTTCTTT. This chain uses TRBV9 with TRBJ1-1; D uncertain. Trimming left V 1 base short and J 0 bases short, with 7 bases between. Germline V gene sequence: CDR1 SGDLS, CDR2 YYNGEE. The CDR3 covers 14 residues. Supplemented by reference TRBV9 and TRBJ1-1, the full variable domain reads DSGVTQTPKHLITATGQRVTLRCSPRSGDLSVYWYQQSLDQGLQFLIQYYNGEERAKGNILERFSAQQFPDLHSELNLSSLELGDSALYFCASSVMPMNTEAFFGQGTRLTVV.

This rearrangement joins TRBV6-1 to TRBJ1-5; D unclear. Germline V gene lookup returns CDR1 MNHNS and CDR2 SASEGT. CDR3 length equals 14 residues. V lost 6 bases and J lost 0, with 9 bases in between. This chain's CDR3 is CASRVGDSNQPQHF. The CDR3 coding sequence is TGTGCCAGCAGGGTAGGCGATAGCAATCAGCCCCAGCATTTT.

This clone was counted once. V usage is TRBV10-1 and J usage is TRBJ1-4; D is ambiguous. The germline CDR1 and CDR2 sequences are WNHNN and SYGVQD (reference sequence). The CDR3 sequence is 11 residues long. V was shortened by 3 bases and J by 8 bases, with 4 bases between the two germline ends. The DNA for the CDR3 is TGCGCCAGCAGTGACGGGGAAAAACTGTTTTTT. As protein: CASSDGEKLFF.

The chain's CDR3 is CASSLSGQGGEQYF. CDR3 nucleotides: TGTGCCAGCAGCTTATCGGGACAGGGTGGCGAGCAGTACTTC. The chain is built from TRBV11-2 and TRBJ2-7; the match to TRBD1 covers 9 bases. The CDR3 length is 14 residues. V trimming: 2 bases; J trimming: 6 bases; junction bases outside the gene matches: 5. Germline CDR1 is SGHAT and CDR2 is FQNNGV.

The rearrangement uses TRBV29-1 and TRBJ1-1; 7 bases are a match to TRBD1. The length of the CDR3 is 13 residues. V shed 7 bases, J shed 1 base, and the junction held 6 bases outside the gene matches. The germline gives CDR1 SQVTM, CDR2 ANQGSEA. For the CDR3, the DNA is TGCAGCGCTAAGGGGACAGAGAACACTGAAGCTTTCTTT. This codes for CSAKGTENTEAFF.

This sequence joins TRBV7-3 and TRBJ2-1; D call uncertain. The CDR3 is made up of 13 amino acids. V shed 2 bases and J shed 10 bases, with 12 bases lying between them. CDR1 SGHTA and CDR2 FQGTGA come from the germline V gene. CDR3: CASSLYRSAEQFF. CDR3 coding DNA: TGTGCCAGCAGCTTATACAGATCGGCAGAGCAGTTCTTC.